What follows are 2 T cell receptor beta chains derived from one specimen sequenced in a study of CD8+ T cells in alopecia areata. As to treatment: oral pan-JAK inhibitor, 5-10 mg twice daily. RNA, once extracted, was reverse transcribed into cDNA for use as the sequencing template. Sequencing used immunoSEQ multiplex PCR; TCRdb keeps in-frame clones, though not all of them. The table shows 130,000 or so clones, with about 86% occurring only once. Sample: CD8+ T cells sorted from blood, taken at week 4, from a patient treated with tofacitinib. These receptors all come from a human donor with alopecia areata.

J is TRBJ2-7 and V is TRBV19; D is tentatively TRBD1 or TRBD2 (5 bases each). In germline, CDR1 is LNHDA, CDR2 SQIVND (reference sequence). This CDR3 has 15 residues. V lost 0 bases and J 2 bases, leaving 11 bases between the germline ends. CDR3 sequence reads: CASSIDPGATYEQYF. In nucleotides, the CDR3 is TGTGCCAGTAGTATAGATCCCGGGGCCACCTACGAGCAGTACTTC.

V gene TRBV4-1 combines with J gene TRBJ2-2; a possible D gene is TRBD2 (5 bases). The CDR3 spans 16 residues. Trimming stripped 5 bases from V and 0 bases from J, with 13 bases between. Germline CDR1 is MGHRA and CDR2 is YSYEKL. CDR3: CASSSRSASNTGELFF. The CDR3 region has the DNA TGCGCCAGCAGCTCTCGTAGCGCCTCGAACACCGGGGAGCTGTTTTTT.